A single sample is the source of the 26 T cell receptor beta chains below, sequenced in a study of blood T cell repertoires in COVID-19 (dated by TCRdb to between 2020 and 2021). The receptor library was made with the immunoSEQ multiplex PCR assay. The table was pulled from immuneACCESS by TCRdb, which kept in-frame rearrangements only. Such tables lose some clones; where checked, under half of the loss comes from unresolved V genes, and the rest has no known cause. For this sample the table gives a few hundred thousand clones, of which more than 70% were detected only once. 6% to 7.5% of the sample rests with the top ten. The material sequenced was PBMCs or T cells enriched from blood (not recorded which). The receptors originated from a woman aged 40 to 50 with acute COVID-19.

The V call is TRBV6-4, the J call TRBJ2-2; perhaps TRBD1 as D (6 bases). V was shortened by 5 bases and J by 3 bases, with 10 bases between the two germline ends. The CDR3 covers 14 residues. Germline assignment: CDR1 MRHNA and CDR2 SNTAGT. The CDR3 region is CASSSEGDTGELFF. The CDR3 DNA sequence: TGTGCCAGCAGTTCCGAGGGGGACACCGGGGAGCTGTTTTTT.

The rearrangement links TRBV5-1 to TRBJ2-3, with 7 bases that match TRBD1. V lost 5 bases to trimming and J lost 7 bases; unmatched junction nucleotides: 10. CDR3 size: 14 residues. Germline values: CDR1 SGHRS, CDR2 YFSETQ. DNA for the CDR3: TGCGCCAGCAGTCAGGGGGACGGGGCGTATACGCAGTATTTT. Translation: CASSQGDGAYTQYF.

The chain uses TRBV28 and TRBJ2-5; 9 nucleotides match TRBD2. Unmatched junction bases numbered 9, after V lost 7 bases and J lost 3 bases. This CDR3 is 15 amino acids long. Germline V gene sequence: CDR1 MDHEN, CDR2 SYDVKM. The CDR3: CASTKALAGKETQYF. DNA for the CDR3: TGTGCCAGCACCAAAGCCCTAGCGGGGAAAGAGACCCAGTACTTC.

CDR3 residues: CASSPPPGESYEQYF. CDR3 in DNA: TGCGCCAGCAGCCCACCCCCCGGGGAAAGCTACGAGCAGTACTTC. The chain joins TRBV4-1 to TRBJ2-7; a possible D gene is TRBD2 (5 bases). Germline values: CDR1 MGHRA, CDR2 YSYEKL. The V and J ends lost 4 bases and 3 bases respectively, with 16 bases between them. This CDR3 is 15 amino acids long.

This clone was seen a few times. The chain carries TRBV15 and TRBJ2-3; weak D call: TRBD1 (6 bases). The V end was cut by 3 bases, the J end by 1 base, with 17 bases between. CDR1 LNHNV and CDR2 YYDKDF come from the germline V gene (reference sequence). CDR3 length: 17 residues. CDR3: CATSRRVQQGGTDTQYF. The DNA for the CDR3 is TGTGCCACCAGCAGGAGGGTCCAACAGGGCGGCACAGATACGCAGTATTTT.

This chain joins TRBV7-9 and TRBJ1-1; D perhaps matches TRBD1 (6 bases). The CDR3 totals 15 residues. Germline CDR1 SEHNR, CDR2 FQNEAQ (reference sequence). Trimming pared 5 bases from V and 4 bases from J, leaving 17 bases between. In DNA, the CDR3 is TGTGCCAGCAGCCCGCACAGGGTCGGATTCACTGAAGCTTTCTTT. It is translated as CASSPHRVGFTEAFF.

The gene calls are TRBV30 and TRBJ1-4; 12 bases line up with TRBD1. V lost 2 bases, J lost 3 bases, and 7 bases stayed unmatched. Germline V lookup: CDR1 GTSNPN, CDR2 SVGIG (reference sequence). The CDR3 sequence is 17 residues long. In DNA form, the CDR3 reads TGTGCCTGGAGTTCCCGGGACAGGGGGCGATCTAATGAAAAACTGTTTTTT. Residues: CAWSSRDRGRSNEKLFF.

J is TRBJ1-3 and V is TRBV3-1 (or the pseudogene TRBV3-2); D gene ambiguous. V lost 0 bases and J 2 bases, leaving 8 bases between the germline ends. The CDR3 totals 15 residues. In germline, CDR1 is LGHDT, CDR2 YNNKEL (reference sequence). This CDR3 is CASSQDFAAGNTIYF. CDR3 coding DNA: TGTGCCAGCAGCCAAGATTTTGCGGCTGGAAACACCATATATTTT.

As to this clone: Other DNA sequences in this specimen translate into the identical CDR3. The chain links TRBV6-5 to TRBJ2-1; 8 nucleotides match TRBD2. This CDR3 has 15 amino acids. Germline V gives CDR1 MNHEY, CDR2 SVGAGI. The ends lost 6 bases at V and 2 bases at J; junction bases unmatched: 6. This CDR3 reads CASRPSGGAYNEQFF. CDR3 nucleotide sequence: TGTGCCAGCAGACCAAGCGGGGGAGCCTACAATGAGCAGTTCTTC.

Only a few counts were recorded for this clone. This rearrangement joins TRBV7-6 to TRBJ2-5; 10 nucleotides line up with TRBD2. Trimming at V came to 6 bases and at J to 2 bases, leaving 6 bases not matched to a gene. This CDR3 contains 15 residues. Germline lookup yields CDR1 SGHVS and CDR2 FNYEAQ. Written as DNA, the CDR3 is TGTGCCAGCAGTTCTCTAGCGGGAGAACAAGAGACCCAGTACTTC. Translated, it gives CASSSLAGEQETQYF.

This clone was seen just once. The chain links TRBV5-1 to TRBJ1-6; D unclear. This CDR3 is 15 amino acids long. In germline, CDR1 is SGHRS, CDR2 YFSETQ. Trimming took off 0 bases at V and 7 bases at J, with 11 bases between the two ends. Here the CDR3 reads CASSLEPGMNSPLHF. As DNA, the CDR3 is TGCGCCAGCAGCTTGGAACCGGGGATGAATTCACCCCTCCACTTT. The full variable domain, with the rest looked up from reference TRBV5-1 and TRBJ1-6, is KAGVTQTPRYLIKTRGQQVTLSCSPISGHRSVSWYQQTPGQGLQFLFEYFSETQRNKGNFPGRFSGRQFSNSRSEMNVSTLELGDSALYLCASSLEPGMNSPLHFGNGTRLTVT.

This clone was seen once. V usage is TRBV30 and J usage is TRBJ1-3; unclear D gene. V lost 5 bases to trimming and J lost 4 bases, with 9 bases between them. Germline V CDR1 and CDR2: GTSNPN, SVGIG (reference sequence). CDR3 length equals 12 residues. This CDR3 is CAWDGFGNTIYF. In nucleotides, the CDR3 is TGTGCCTGGGACGGGTTCGGAAACACCATATATTTT.

This clone was observed once. The gene calls are TRBV5-6 and TRBJ2-1, with 9 bases aligning to TRBD1. The junction had 2 bases not matched to a gene; V was cut back by 1 base and J by 6 bases. Germline-derived CDR1 and CDR2 are SGHDT and YYEEEE. The CDR3 has 14 amino acids. CDR3 DNA sequence: TGTGCCAGCAGCTTGCCGACAGGGGGCAATGAGCAGTTCTTC. It encodes CASSLPTGGNEQFF.

The J gene is TRBJ2-1, the V gene TRBV7-2; 14 nucleotides agree with TRBD2. V was clipped by 1 base and J by 6 bases; unmatched bases: 2. Germline V gene lookup returns CDR1 SGHTA and CDR2 FQGNSA. The CDR3 consists of 16 residues. CDR3: CASSLGGLAGVNEQFF. In nucleotides, the CDR3 is TGTGCCAGCAGCTTAGGGGGACTAGCGGGAGTCAATGAGCAGTTCTTC.

This clone was detected ten times or more. The chain uses TRBV5-4 and TRBJ1-2; D may be TRBD1 (5 bases). Germline loops: CDR1 SGHNT, CDR2 YYREEE (reference sequence). V lost 4 bases to trimming and J lost 5 bases, with 12 bases between them. The CDR3 is 13 residues long. The CDR3 DNA reads as TGTGCCAGCAGCGCGGGACGGCAATATGGCTACACCTTC. Protein: CASSAGRQYGYTF.

The chain employs TRBV5-6 and TRBJ2-1, with 8 bases fitting TRBD1. This CDR3 has 13 residues. Germline values: CDR1 SGHDT, CDR2 YYEEEE. V dropped 4 bases and J dropped 15; count of bases not matched to a gene: 12. Written as DNA, the CDR3 is TGTGCCAGCAGCATAGCCGGGACAGGTCGCGGGTTCTTC. Its translation is CASSIAGTGRGFF.

About this clone itself: This CDR3 is also generated by other DNA sequences in the sample. This chain joins TRBV5-1 and TRBJ1-1; D is unclear. Per the germline V gene, CDR1 is SGHRS and CDR2 is YFSETQ. The CDR3 contains 14 residues. The V end lost 0 bases, the J end lost 3 bases, and 9 bases lay between the germline ends. The CDR3 DNA is TGCGCCAGCAGCTTGGGTAACGGGGACACTGAAGCTTTCTTT. It codes for CASSLGNGDTEAFF.

The rearrangement links TRBV14 to TRBJ1-1, with unresolved D. V lost 5 bases to trimming and J lost 0 bases, with 10 bases between them. Germline loops: CDR1 SGHDN, CDR2 FVKESK. The CDR3 totals 14 residues. CDR3 loop: CASSVRLVNTEAFF. DNA of the CDR3: TGTGCCAGCAGCGTCAGACTGGTGAACACTGAAGCTTTCTTT.

This clone was seen once. The chain carries TRBV5-1 and TRBJ2-5; 7 nucleotides match TRBD1. The CDR3 is 13 residues long. Unmatched junction bases numbered 1, after V lost 1 base and J lost 4 bases. The germline gives CDR1 SGHRS, CDR2 YFSETQ. The CDR3 DNA is TGCGCCAGCAGCTTGTACAGGGGAGAGACCCAGTACTTC. Translated, it gives CASSLYRGETQYF.

The CDR3 sequence is CASSLGGQTLYGYTF. The CDR3 DNA is TGTGCCAGCAGTTTAGGGGGACAGACTCTCTATGGCTACACCTTC. The rearrangement uses TRBV28 and TRBJ1-2, with 7 bases aligning to TRBD1. There are 15 residues in the CDR3. Germline-derived CDR1 and CDR2 are MDHEN and SYDVKM. Trimming cost V 2 bases and J 4 bases; bases outside gene matches: 7.

The V and J genes are TRBV5-4 and TRBJ2-1, with 8 bases aligning to TRBD2. The J segment lost 6 bases and the V segment lost 10 bases, leaving 12 bases of the junction unmatched. Germline values: CDR1 SGHNT, CDR2 YYREEE (reference sequence). The CDR3 is 14 residues long. CDR3 bases: TGTGCCGGAAGCGGGAGAAAGGGCGTCAATGAGCAGTTCTTC. This codes for CAGSGRKGVNEQFF.

Only a few counts were recorded for this clone. The gene calls are TRBV9 and TRBJ2-1; 10 bases map to TRBD2. The germline V gene has CDR1 SGDLS and CDR2 YYNGEE. The CDR3 has 15 amino acids. The V segment lost 4 bases and the J segment 3 bases; nucleotides outside the gene matches: 4. The CDR3 here is CASSTGLAVYNEQFF. The CDR3 DNA reads TGTGCCAGCAGCACCGGACTAGCGGTCTACAATGAGCAGTTCTTC.

The rearrangement links TRBV6-2 or TRBV6-3 to TRBJ1-5; D is unresolved. This CDR3 contains 17 residues. V was shortened by 2 bases and J by 0 bases, with 14 bases between the two germline ends. Germline values: CDR1 MNHEY, CDR2 SVGEGT. CDR3 in amino acids: CASSYPLSTVSNQPQHF. CDR3 nucleotides: TGTGCCAGCAGTTACCCCCTCAGCACAGTTAGCAATCAGCCCCAGCATTTT.

This clone was observed once. The V gene is TRBV7-2, the J gene TRBJ2-5; D is uncertain. With 2 bases removed from V and 0 bases from J, the gap between germline ends came to 7 bases. The CDR3 runs to 14 residues. CDR1 and CDR2 (germline): SGHTA, FQGNSA. In DNA form, the CDR3 reads TGTGCCAGCAGCTTACTAACCTACCAAGAGACCCAGTACTTC. The encoded protein is CASSLLTYQETQYF.

This clone has a single count. The chain links TRBV5-1 to TRBJ1-4, with D tentatively TRBD1 (5 bases). The CDR3 runs to 14 residues. Trimming took off 1 base at V and 7 bases at J, with 11 bases between the two ends. Germline V gene lookup returns CDR1 SGHRS and CDR2 YFSETQ. CDR3 region: CASSLTQGGEKLFF. The DNA for the CDR3 is TGCGCCAGCAGCTTGACGCAGGGCGGTGAAAAACTGTTTTTT.

V usage is TRBV6-5 and J usage is TRBJ1-5, with 7 bases identical to TRBD1. Trimming took 6 bases from V and 5 from J; bases not matched to a gene: 7. The CDR3 sequence is 14 residues long. Per the germline V gene, CDR1 is MNHEY and CDR2 is SVGAGI. For the CDR3, the DNA is TGTGCCAGCAGCCGCCGGGACAGCGATCAGCCCCAGCATTTT. Protein sequence: CASSRRDSDQPQHF.